The T cell receptor beta chain described here comes from a study of blood T cells in healthy people across ages. Study-wide points: Diversity of TCR beta correlated strongly with naive T cell percentage.

On this clonotype: Its antigen remains unknown.

The use of a sample-barcoded 5' primer and a J-beta primer mix characterized a second PCR of about 7 to 12 cycles. TCRdb fed the 5' RACE reads into MiXCR, producing one record per CDR3 protein. The sample records some 1.8 million distinct CDR3 sequences, about two fifths being singletons. The receptor's source is a human donor in good health. Sequenced sample: blood.

CDR3 nucleotides: TGCAGTGCCCGAAATCCCAGGGAGGCGGTTGGCTACACCTTC. The encoded protein is CSARNPREAVGYTF. The chain has TRBV20-1 and TRBJ1-2, with a possible D match to TRBD1 (5 bases). Germline CDR1 is DFQATT and CDR2 is SNEGSKA (reference sequence). Trimming took 6 bases from V and 7 from J, leaving 21 bases between them. This CDR3 is 14 amino acids long.